This T cell receptor beta chain was sequenced in a study of blood T cell repertoires in COVID-19. For the study at large: From the United States, Italy and Spain came samples of acute and convalescent COVID-19. Sample material is recorded as cDNA or gDNA derived from T cells, B-cell-depleted T cells, or PBMCs.

This clone was seen only once. This CDR3 contains 15 residues. Losses at the gene ends were 6 bases for V and 10 bases for J; bases not matched to a gene: 15. Germline V gives CDR1 SNHLY, CDR2 FYNNEI. Authors' analysis steps: Amplified reference gene primers provided the basis for estimating nucleated cell counts. Only in-frame clones appear in the TCRdb table, and some are missing; sequencing was by immunoSEQ multiplex PCR. V and J calls and clone size follow that table, whereas D and trimming were derived from the DNA. The table shows approximately 190,000 clones, with 84% occurring only once. J is TRBJ2-5 and V is TRBV2, with 9 bases identical to TRBD2. This TCR derives from a woman aged 70-85 years with active or convalescent COVID-19. Source material: peripheral blood. CDR3 in amino acids: CASRTTQLAGRGQYF. The DNA of the CDR3 is TGTGCCAGCAGGACGACCCAGCTAGCGGGACGGGGCCAGTACTTC.